Following are 8 T cell receptor beta chains from one sample sequenced in a study of graft-versus-host responses after intestinal transplantation. For these TCRs, the target antigens are not known. Using immunoSEQ multiplex PCR, the repertoire was profiled, and TCRdb retains in-frame clones only, with some absent. The table lists 80,000 to 100,000 clones, roughly 80% of them singletons. Sequenced here: unstimulated CD8+ T cells sorted from spleen or lymph node cells, sampled before intestinal transplant. The receptors shown here come from a human donor who received an intestinal transplant.

V usage is TRBV30 and J usage is TRBJ2-7; 10 bases are a match to TRBD1. The CDR3 has 15 amino acids. Germline CDR1 and CDR2: GTSNPN and SVGIG (reference sequence). The V and J ends lost 1 base and 3 bases, in that order; junction bases with no gene match: 6. Written as DNA, the CDR3 is TGTGCCTGGAGTGGGGGGACAGGGGATCTCTACGAGCAGTACTTC. Translation gives CAWSGGTGDLYEQYF.

This clone was seen a handful of times. The rearrangement joins TRBV23-1 to TRBJ1-5, with 9 bases lining up with TRBD1. TRBV23-1 belongs to the ORF category, with a function that is uncertain. J gave up 4 bases and V 4 bases, and 5 bases lay outside the gene matches. CDR3 size: 15 residues. CDR3 amino acids: CASSRGTGINQPQHF. CDR3 coding DNA: TGCGCCAGCAGTCGCGGGACAGGGATTAATCAGCCCCAGCATTTT.

This chain joins TRBV27 and TRBJ2-1; either TRBD1 or TRBD2 may supply D (5 bases each). The ends were cut back, 0 bases at V and 3 bases at J, with 9 bases in the middle. The CDR3 runs 15 residues. The V gene's germline CDR1 is MNHEY and CDR2 SMNVEV (reference sequence). The CDR3: CASSLSRDGYNEQFF. CDR3 sequence (DNA): TGTGCCAGCAGTTTATCTCGGGACGGCTACAATGAGCAGTTCTTC.

The rearrangement joins TRBV6-5 to TRBJ1-2; D is undetermined. The length of the CDR3 is 15 residues. Looked up from germline, CDR1 is MNHEY and CDR2 is SVGAGI. Trimming left V 6 bases short and J 0 bases short, with 14 bases between. The CDR3 reads CASSPPGGANYGYTF. DNA of the CDR3: TGTGCCAGCAGCCCCCCAGGTGGGGCTAACTATGGCTACACCTTC.

The chain carries TRBV30 and TRBJ2-7; D is undetermined. Germline V lookup: CDR1 GTSNPN, CDR2 SVGIG (reference sequence). Deletions cut 5 bases from V and 0 bases from J, with 8 bases between. This CDR3 has 12 residues. CDR3 residues: CAWAGGSYEQYF. CDR3 sequence (DNA): TGTGCCTGGGCCGGCGGCTCCTACGAGCAGTACTTC.

The V gene is TRBV4-3, the J gene TRBJ2-7; maybe TRBD1 (5 bases). Looked up from germline, CDR1 is LGHNA and CDR2 is YSLEER. The V end lost 2 bases, the J end lost 3 bases, and 14 bases lay between the germline ends. This CDR3 spans 15 amino acids. CDR3 amino acids: CASSQYSGQGYEQYF. The CDR3 coding sequence is TGCGCCAGCAGCCAATACTCCGGACAAGGCTACGAGCAGTACTTC.

The V call is TRBV10-3, the J call TRBJ2-5, with 8 bases that match TRBD2. Germline CDR1 and CDR2: ENHRY and SYGVKD. After removal of 5 bases from V and 5 bases from J, the junction contained 7 bases not matched to a gene. CDR3 length: 14 residues. The DNA of the CDR3 is TGTGCCATCAGTAGCGGGGGATTCGGGGAGACCCAGTACTTC. Translation: CAISSGGFGETQYF.

The rearrangement uses TRBV30 and TRBJ1-1, with D perhaps matching TRBD1 (5 bases). Germline assignment: CDR1 GTSNPN and CDR2 SVGIG (reference sequence). With 0 bases removed from V and 2 bases from J, the gap between germline ends came to 10 bases. The CDR3 contains 14 residues. The CDR3 DNA is TGTGCCTGGAGTGTACAGGCGTCCAACACTGAAGCTTTCTTT. Its translation is CAWSVQASNTEAFF.